Each of the 2 T cell receptor beta chains below was sequenced from the same sample in a study of shared clonotypes between healthy human individuals. The protocol was immunoSEQ multiplex PCR, while the TCRdb copy is restricted to in-frame clones and leaves out a portion. Here the sample spans about 2.1 million clones, just under 95% being singletons. Naive CD8 cells comprised CD45RO-negative, CCR7-positively selected cells, excluding terminally differentiated effector memory CD45RA+ cells. Specimen: naive CD8+ T cells from PBMCs. The source is a man aged 18 to 35 in good health. Some clones in this sample may be carry-over from other donors' samples.

CDR3 DNA: TGTGCCAGCAGTTACGGGGTAGGCGCTGGTTACGAGCAGTACTTC. Translated: CASSYGVGAGYEQYF. The chain joins TRBV6-5 to TRBJ2-7; D is uncertain. Germline V gene lookup returns CDR1 MNHEY and CDR2 SVGAGI. Trimming cost V 2 bases and J 4 bases, with 15 bases left between them. The CDR3 length is 15 residues.

This chain uses TRBV27 with TRBJ2-5, with 10 bases fitting TRBD1. The J segment lost 4 bases and the V segment lost 6 bases, leaving 8 bases of the junction unmatched. CDR1 and CDR2 from the germline V gene are MNHEY and SMNVEV (reference sequence). This CDR3 contains 15 residues. CDR3 amino acids: CASRPPGQGLETQYF. CDR3 nucleotide sequence: TGTGCCAGCAGACCCCCGGGACAGGGGTTAGAGACCCAGTACTTC.